The source of this T cell receptor beta chain is a study of cytomegalovirus exposure and HLA in healthy donors. Sequencing was performed with immunoSEQ multiplex PCR; in TCRdb, only in-frame clones are kept and a portion is missing. The repertoire has some 98,000 clones, around 90% of them found once; the top ten carry about 4%. Details on this clone: What it recognizes is unknown.

Study-level findings and limits: One later analysis, an examination of the 100 to 150 validation repertoires, found that first-cohort TCR clusters tended to co-occur in them. Rarity characterized most TCR sequences, yet some public TCRs appeared in many donors. In vitro checks showed that a few CMV-associated chains really do target CMV antigens. According to reports, the classifier identified cytomegalovirus status with high specificity and sensitivity.

The CDR3 totals 15 residues. In germline, CDR1 is MGHRA, CDR2 YSYEKL. V was clipped by 1 base and J by 4 bases, with 10 bases between them. The sequence came from a woman younger than 45 in good health and CMV-seronegative. This chain links TRBV4-1 with TRBJ2-2; D is unresolved. Source material: PBMCs. In nucleotides, the CDR3 is TGCGCCAGCAGCCAAGTCAGGATGGCCACCGGGGAGCTGTTTTTT. It encodes CASSQVRMATGELFF.